This T cell receptor beta chain was retrieved from a study of read filtering for tumor transcriptome and immune sequencing (dated by TCRdb to between 2020 and 2021). With respect to the entire study: The cohort was composed of some 16 male and roughly 15 female patients, with a mean age of approximately 66 years and an age range of roughly 45 to 90. Under revised international staging, about eight patients fell into R-ISS I, more than 15 into R-ISS II and about 7 into R-ISS III. After DNase treatment, whole-transcriptome libraries were prepared using the TruSeq RNA Access Library Prep Kit. TCR-region mapped reads per sample ranged from about 3.5 to 10.27 million with IR-seq versus only about 75 to 1,400 with RNA-seq. TCR repertoires obtained by targeted immune repertoire sequencing and by bulk whole-transcriptome sequencing performed on the same bone marrow samples were compared. One of the main goals was to work out a read-filtering strategy for immune repertoire data, in particular whether clonotypes backed by only a single read should be removed.

General study outcomes and caveats: Removing single-read clonotypes increased the correlation between IR-seq and RNA-seq shared clonotype proportions. In IR-seq, 80% to 85% of clonotypes but roughly 3.5% of total reads were represented by single-read clonotypes, whereas in RNA-seq, 74.6% of clonotypes and around 45% of reads were represented by single-read clonotypes. The sorted CD138-negative fraction was composed of a mixed bone marrow immune population rather than of purified T cells. Clonotypes were captured by IR-seq at much higher depth and more reliably than by RNA-seq, and smaller IR-seq throughput was sufficient for identification of most shared clonotypes.

This clonotype was recorded at least ten times. No antigen is known for it. No base-level quality is on record; no much larger clone is a single base apart. The CDR3 goes from the cysteine to the phenylalanine over 14 residues. Only the CDR3 part of the read is kept: 42 bases, read in frame from the first base. CDR1 and CDR2, looked up from the germline V gene, are SNHLY and FYNNEI. The trim is 3 bases for V and 5 bases for J, with a gap of 13 bases between the germline ends. The Immunoverse kit was used to build TCR libraries from about 430 ng RNA, with molecular barcoded adaptors covering alpha/delta and beta/gamma chains. TCR library preparation used the same RNA that was used for transcriptome sequencing. Sequencing of the TCR libraries was done on an Illumina HiSeq 4000 with 2 x 150 cycles. As for the original processing: MiXCR aligned TCR reads to human V, D, J and C references and assembled the aligned reads into CDR3 clonotypes, with quality filtering and error correction included. Clonotype counts and gene usage diversity were analyzed with the tcR package in R. For inspection of raw mapping reads, RNA-seq reads were mapped by STAR aligner version 2.5.3a onto GRCh37 of the human genome. To test how sequencing depth affected the clonotypes detected, IR-seq fastq files were randomly downsampled with Seqtk 1.3. Clones were called with MiXCR by TCRdb after fastp trimmed the public reads at Q25, and only in-frame beta chains were retained. Under each unique CDR3 protein, matching rows form one entry showing the most common genes and DNA. None of the V and J calls come from the authors' own analysis; TCRdb made them. This sample gives around 41,000 distinct CDR3 sequences in total; around 15% of them show up just once. The ten largest clones capture around 20% of the sample.

Every patient had bone marrow sampled at the time of active disease. Ficoll-Hypaque density gradient centrifugation was used to isolate bone marrow mononuclear cells. To remove myeloma plasma cells, the cells were labeled with CD138 magnetic microbeads on a MACS separator, and CD138-negative cells were then collected by negative selection. Flow cytometry on an Attune NxT with CD138 antibodies was used to check the purity of the isolated cells. Total RNA was extracted with TRIzol reagent and quantified with a NanoDrop spectrophotometer. For each patient, the CD138-negative bone marrow sample underwent paired RNA-seq and IR-seq.

This TCR came from a donor aged 40 or older with multiple myeloma. The V and J segments used are TRBV2 and TRBJ2-5; no confident D gene assignment can be made. The sample taken for sequencing was a population of CD138-negative cells sorted from bone marrow. The cell subset or site label for this specimen denotes: bone marrow mononuclear cells depleted of CD138+ plasma/myeloma cells by negative magnetic selection. CDR3 protein: CASSEVNRPETQYF. The DNA sequence is given as TGTGCCAGCAGTGAGGTTAATCGTCCGGAGACCCAGTACTTC. The full variable domain, with segments outside the CDR3 supplied by the reference TRBV2 and TRBJ2-5 proteins, appears as EPEVTQTPSHQVTQMGQEVILRCVPISNHLYFYWYRQILGQKVEFLVSFYNNEISEKSEIFDDQFSVERPDGSNFTLKIRSTKLEDSAMYFCASSEVNRPETQYFGPGTRLLVL.